A single TCR beta chain is shown here with its context. Its antigen remains unknown. Donors came from a validation cohort of 90 to 150 subjects, distinct from the first 666-subject cohort. Sequencing was performed with immunoSEQ multiplex PCR; in TCRdb, only in-frame clones are kept and a portion is missing. The sample records about 160,000 clones, 89% being singletons. This specimen belongs to a study of cytomegalovirus exposure and HLA in healthy donors. This CDR3 has 13 amino acids. V was pared by 3 bases and J by 4 bases, with 2 bases of the junction left unmatched. Germline V CDR1 and CDR2: GTSNPN, SVGIG (reference sequence). Whole-study results and caveats: It was approximately 160 TCR beta chains that were listed as cytomegalovirus-associated.

The chain combines TRBV30 with TRBJ2-1; 8 bases are shared with TRBD1. Source material: PBMCs. This sequence originates from a man younger than 35 in good health and CMV-seropositive. The chain's CDR3 is CAWSRGPYNEQFF. In DNA, the CDR3 is TGTGCCTGGAGCAGGGGGCCTTACAATGAGCAGTTCTTC.